The clone carrying this TCR beta chain was detected only a few times. Its cognate antigen is unknown. Each and every patient relapsed after autologous stem cell transplantation, and patients got differing brentuximab vedotin exposure. The data were taken from a study of PD-1 blockade in classical Hodgkin lymphoma. The wider study: Intravenous delivery of nivolumab at 3 mg/kg to patients occurred every 2 weeks.

Assay used: immunoSEQ multiplex PCR; TCRdb lists only in-frame clones, some missing. The data show about 35,000 clones, 69% seen once. The CDR3 consists of 16 residues. V was shortened by 0 bases and J by 2 bases, with 11 bases between the two germline ends. Germline CDR1 reads LGHNA; CDR2 reads YSLEER. The study, taken as a whole, reports: A significant rise in TCR diversity by C4D1 was seen for CD4+ but not CD8+ cells. Newly diagnosed patients reportedly trailed healthy donors in baseline TCR diversity. The diversity seen at baseline in complete responders resembled that of newly diagnosed patients.

The sequencing used peripheral blood mononuclear cells (PBMCs), collected before the second cycle of nivolumab. The origin of this receptor is a human donor with classical Hodgkin lymphoma. The chain has TRBV4-3 and TRBJ2-1, with a tentative D call TRBD1 (5 bases). In DNA, the CDR3 is TGCGCCAGCAGCCAAGAGGGGCAGGTAGCCTACAATGAGCAGTTCTTC. Protein sequence: CASSQEGQVAYNEQFF.